Listed below are T cell receptor beta chains from one sample, sequenced in a study of vaccination effects on CD4 cells after COVID-19. Clones were sequenced by immunoSEQ multiplex PCR, and TCRdb holds only the in-frame ones, with some missing. This table has about 63,000 clones, 60% to 80% appearing once. No antigen is known for these receptors. Sequences were derived from CD4+ T cells from PBMCs cultured with HCoV-OC43 spike peptides, sampled before COVID-19 vaccination. These receptors all come from a human donor who received a COVID-19 vaccine. The CDR3 runs from the conserved cysteine through the conserved F or W. Fields, in order: V gene, clone size, CDR3 protein. Some rows mark clone size as missing; the rest say once, few, many or name a class of expanded clone.

TRBV7-9 NA CASSPRTFATDTQYF
TRBV19 NA CASSSSYGYTF
TRBV24-1 NA CATSDFLEMEQFF
TRBV3-1/TRBV3-2 NA CASSQIGVTEAFF
TRBV7-9 NA CASSLGSSYNSPLHF
TRBV7-3 NA CASSQTGGTDTQYF
TRBV2 NA CASSEGPGLSSGANVLTF
TRBV30 few CAWKVAGAYNEQFF
TRBV24-1 NA CATSDLGSITDTQYF
TRBV6-1 NA CASSEPSSGNTIYF
TRBV5-1 NA CASSLTDTTDTQYF
TRBV5-1 NA CASSPRDRSEAFF
TRBV5-4 NA CASSLAGTEKAFF
TRBV6-2/TRBV6-3 NA CASSYLRTDTQYF
TRBV7-2 NA CASRLQGAPEQFF
TRBV15 NA CATSREWEVRSNQPQHF
TRBV7-5 NA CARTLKNTEAFF
TRBV10-1 NA CASSDQGTSQETQYF
TRBV10-3 NA CAISRTGRRTDTQYF
TRBV28 NA CASSFFLTTGTRSPLHF
TRBV29-1 NA CSVEDGSSSSYNEQFF
TRBV7-8 NA CASSHRRNQPQHF
TRBV14 NA CASSQDSGAPNYGYTF
TRBV24-1 once CATSEDLFGTDTQYF
TRBV7-8 NA CASSRGPNYGYTF
TRBV29-1 NA CSVDQGVETQYF
TRBV6-5 NA CASSYSIQGNQPQHF
TRBV4-1 few CASSQDETRTYNEQFF
TRBV5-6 NA CASSRDSWVQFF
TRBV2 NA CATRVGLFSRGEKLFF
TRBV6-5 NA CASSHRDYNSPLHF
TRBV11-2 NA CASSLAVRTSLPRQETQYF
TRBV3-1/TRBV3-2 once CASSQEKVGWNTEAFF
TRBV30 NA CAWSVGLVNSPLHF
TRBV12-3/TRBV12-4 NA CASSFLAGTEAFF
TRBV24-1 once CATSDPGHRTDTQYF
TRBV5-6 NA CASSFRIGEQGGNTEAFF
TRBV5-8 NA CASSLSAPDSYSNQPQHF
TRBV9 NA CASSHRGAGETQYF
TRBV28 NA CASKEWTGQNQPQHF
TRBV4-2 NA CASSQENYGYTF